A selection of T cell receptor beta chains follows, all from one sample in a study of blood T cell repertoires in COVID-19. Using immunoSEQ multiplex PCR, the repertoire was profiled, and TCRdb retains in-frame clones only, with some absent. Found here are approximately 210,000 clones, roughly 79% of them singletons; the top ten hold about 15%. Sequencing was carried out using PBMCs or T cells enriched from blood (not recorded which). The receptors originated from a man between 40 and 49 years old who had recovered from COVID-19. CDR3s include the opening cysteine and the closing phenylalanine or tryptophan. Fields, in order: CDR3 protein, CDR3 DNA, J gene, CDR3 length, D gene, clone size, V gene. The D gene is left open where the match is weak. Some rows mark clone size as missing; the rest say once, few, many or name a class of expanded clone.

CDR3: CASSGSEGAFGEKLFF
DNA: TGTGCCAGCAGCGGAAGTGAAGGGGCATTTGGTGAAAAACTGTTTTTT
J: TRBJ1-4
length: 16
D: NA
size: NA
V: TRBV7-9

CDR3: CASSQTSGSTYEQYF
DNA: TGTGCCAGCAGCCAAACTAGCGGTTCGACCTACGAGCAGTACTTC
J: TRBJ2-7
length: 15
D: TRBD2
size: NA
V: TRBV4-2

CDR3: CASSQRSFAATRGDTQYF
DNA: TGTGCCAGCAGCCAAAGGTCCTTCGCGGCCACCCGGGGAGATACGCAGTATTTT
J: TRBJ2-3
length: 18
D: NA
size: NA
V: TRBV7-2

CDR3: CASIYIDREKAFF
DNA: TGTGCCAGCATTTATATCGACAGGGAGAAAGCTTTCTTT
J: TRBJ1-1
length: 13
D: TRBD1
size: NA
V: TRBV2

CDR3: CASSFGLPSQPQHF
DNA: TGTGCCAGCAGCTTTGGACTCCCGTCTCAGCCCCAGCATTTT
J: TRBJ1-5
length: 14
D: NA
size: NA
V: TRBV7-2

CDR3: CASSTDRGPTEAFF
DNA: TGTGCCAGCAGTACGGACAGGGGGCCCACTGAAGCTTTCTTT
J: TRBJ1-1
length: 14
D: TRBD1
size: NA
V: TRBV9

CDR3: CASRPGGEGVPGANVLTF
DNA: TGTGCCAGCAGGCCCGGAGGGGAGGGCGTCCCTGGGGCCAACGTCCTGACTTTC
J: TRBJ2-6
length: 18
D: TRBD2
size: NA
V: TRBV28

CDR3: CASSKRTGASNEKLFF
DNA: TGTGCCAGCAGCAAAAGGACAGGGGCGAGTAATGAAAAACTGTTTTTT
J: TRBJ1-4
length: 16
D: TRBD1
size: NA
V: TRBV7-2

CDR3: CASSVVDGELFF
DNA: TGTGCCAGCAGCGTAGTAGACGGGGAGCTGTTTTTT
J: TRBJ2-2
length: 12
D: NA
size: NA
V: TRBV7-3

CDR3: CASSPGGDRPSKGYTF
DNA: TGTGCCAGCTCACCAGGTGGGGACAGACCTTCGAAGGGCTACACCTTC
J: TRBJ1-2
length: 16
D: TRBD1
size: NA
V: TRBV18

CDR3: CASEGQRNTEAFF
DNA: TGTGCCAGCGAAGGACAGCGTAACACTGAAGCTTTCTTT
J: TRBJ1-1
length: 13
D: NA
size: NA
V: TRBV6-5

CDR3: CASSARLGYEQYF
DNA: TGTGCCAGCAGTGCCAGGTTAGGCTACGAGCAGTACTTC
J: TRBJ2-7
length: 13
D: NA
size: NA
V: TRBV2

CDR3: CASSIRTQGETQYF
DNA: TGTGCCAGTAGTATTCGGACGCAGGGAGAGACCCAGTACTTC
J: TRBJ2-5
length: 14
D: NA
size: NA
V: TRBV19

CDR3: CASSLGFREPYEQYF
DNA: TGTGCCAGCAGCTTAGGCTTTCGGGAACCTTACGAGCAGTACTTC
J: TRBJ2-7
length: 15
D: NA
size: NA
V: TRBV7-9

CDR3: CASSQDQGRGREKLFF
DNA: TGTGCCAGCAGCCAAGATCAGGGCAGGGGGCGAGAAAAACTGTTTTTT
J: TRBJ1-4
length: 16
D: TRBD1
size: few
V: TRBV4-2

CDR3: CASRRQGDTEAFF
DNA: TGTGCCAGCAGGCGACAGGGCGACACTGAAGCTTTCTTT
J: TRBJ1-1
length: 13
D: TRBD1
size: NA
V: TRBV12-3/TRBV12-4

CDR3: CASSPDINYGYTF
DNA: TGTGCCAGCAGCCCGGACATTAACTATGGCTACACCTTC
J: TRBJ1-2
length: 13
D: NA
size: NA
V: TRBV11-1

CDR3: CASSEPSGRAYNEQFF
DNA: TGTGCCAGCAGTGAACCTAGCGGGAGAGCTTACAATGAGCAGTTCTTC
J: TRBJ2-1
length: 16
D: TRBD2
size: NA
V: TRBV6-1

CDR3: CASSLSGSDNEQFF
DNA: TGTGCCAGCAGTTTAAGCGGCAGTGACAATGAGCAGTTCTTC
J: TRBJ2-1
length: 14
D: NA
size: NA
V: TRBV28

CDR3: CATDSSGYGYTF
DNA: TGTGCCACGGACAGTTCGGGCTATGGCTACACCTTC
J: TRBJ1-2
length: 12
D: NA
size: NA
V: TRBV30

CDR3: CASSRDVGELFF
DNA: TGTGCCAGCAGCCGGGATGTCGGGGAGCTGTTTTTT
J: TRBJ2-2
length: 12
D: NA
size: NA
V: TRBV9

CDR3: CASSAGGADEKLFF
DNA: TGTGCCAGCAGCGCAGGGGGCGCGGATGAAAAACTGTTTTTT
J: TRBJ1-4
length: 14
D: TRBD1
size: few
V: TRBV5-8

CDR3: CASCELAGGNNEQFF
DNA: TGCGCCAGCTGCGAACTAGCGGGAGGAAACAATGAGCAGTTCTTC
J: TRBJ2-1
length: 15
D: TRBD2
size: NA
V: TRBV5-1

CDR3: CASSLTGGQETQYF
DNA: TGTGCCAGCAGCTTGACAGGGGGCCAAGAGACCCAGTACTTC
J: TRBJ2-5
length: 14
D: TRBD1
size: few
V: TRBV7-3

CDR3: CAWRRGLAGPNEQFF
DNA: TGTGCCTGGAGGAGAGGACTAGCGGGCCCCAATGAGCAGTTCTTC
J: TRBJ2-1
length: 15
D: TRBD2
size: few
V: TRBV30

CDR3: CASSNPGDGGNTIYF
DNA: TGTGCCAGCAGCAACCCGGGGGACGGTGGAAACACCATATATTTT
J: TRBJ1-3
length: 15
D: NA
size: few
V: TRBV9

CDR3: CASSQGTSAETQYF
DNA: TGTGCCAGCAGCCAGGGCACTAGCGCAGAGACCCAGTACTTC
J: TRBJ2-5
length: 14
D: TRBD2
size: NA
V: TRBV4-2

CDR3: CASSLLAYSTGELFF
DNA: TGTGCCAGCAGTTTATTAGCATATTCCACCGGGGAGCTGTTTTTT
J: TRBJ2-2
length: 15
D: NA
size: few
V: TRBV28

CDR3: CAWNFLNTEAFF
DNA: TGTGCCTGGAACTTTCTGAACACTGAAGCTTTCTTT
J: TRBJ1-1
length: 12
D: NA
size: NA
V: TRBV30

CDR3: CASSPSGQGRYEQYF
DNA: TGTGCCAGCAGCCCTTCGGGACAGGGCCGATACGAGCAGTACTTC
J: TRBJ2-7
length: 15
D: TRBD1
size: NA
V: TRBV7-8

CDR3: CASRLAGGPVGELFF
DNA: TGTGCCAGCAGATTAGCGGGAGGGCCAGTCGGGGAGCTGTTTTTT
J: TRBJ2-2
length: 15
D: TRBD2
size: NA
V: TRBV2

CDR3: CASSQHGQGLRSPLHF
DNA: TGTGCCAGCAGCCAACATGGACAGGGACTTAGGTCACCCCTCCACTTT
J: TRBJ1-6
length: 16
D: TRBD1
size: few
V: TRBV3-1/TRBV3-2

CDR3: CASSLRGGSYNEQFF
DNA: TGTGCCAGCAGCTTGCGGGGGGGCTCCTACAATGAGCAGTTCTTC
J: TRBJ2-1
length: 15
D: TRBD2
size: NA
V: TRBV5-8

CDR3: CATSDVLAGGPSEQYF
DNA: TGTGCCACCAGTGATGTACTAGCGGGAGGGCCTAGCGAGCAGTACTTC
J: TRBJ2-7
length: 16
D: TRBD2
size: NA
V: TRBV24-1

CDR3: CASSLPGTSGRTLTGELFF
DNA: TGTGCCAGCAGCTTACCCGGGACTAGCGGGAGAACTTTAACCGGGGAGCTGTTTTTT
J: TRBJ2-2
length: 19
D: TRBD2
size: NA
V: TRBV7-9

CDR3: CASSPGLAGTTDTQYF
DNA: TGTGCCAGCAGCCCCGGACTAGCGGGGACCACAGATACGCAGTATTTT
J: TRBJ2-3
length: 16
D: TRBD2
size: NA
V: TRBV11-3

CDR3: CASSLWQGPDGYTF
DNA: TGCGCCAGCAGCTTGTGGCAGGGGCCAGATGGCTACACCTTC
J: TRBJ1-2
length: 14
D: NA
size: NA
V: TRBV5-1

CDR3: CASSPPSGMNTEAFF
DNA: TGTGCCAGCTCACCACCGTCAGGCATGAACACTGAAGCTTTCTTT
J: TRBJ1-1
length: 15
D: NA
size: NA
V: TRBV18

CDR3: CASSERLTSGSGTDTQYF
DNA: TGTGCCAGCAGTGAACGCCTGACTAGCGGGAGTGGAACAGATACGCAGTATTTT
J: TRBJ2-3
length: 18
D: TRBD2
size: NA
V: TRBV6-1

CDR3: CASSPDRGRISEQYF
DNA: TGTGCCAGCAGCCCCGACAGGGGGCGTATTTCCGAGCAGTACTTC
J: TRBJ2-7
length: 15
D: TRBD1
size: NA
V: TRBV7-7

CDR3: CASSSTTSGKETQYF
DNA: TGTGCCAGCAGCTCTACGACTAGCGGTAAAGAGACCCAGTACTTC
J: TRBJ2-5
length: 15
D: TRBD2
size: NA
V: TRBV7-2

CDR3: CASSPAGNQPQHF
DNA: TGTGCCAGTAGCCCCGCGGGTAATCAGCCCCAGCATTTT
J: TRBJ1-5
length: 13
D: NA
size: NA
V: TRBV19

CDR3: CASSPESYNSPLHF
DNA: TGTGCCAGCTCTCCAGAATCCTATAATTCACCCCTCCACTTT
J: TRBJ1-6
length: 14
D: NA
size: NA
V: TRBV28

CDR3: CASSPGMGLGYTF
DNA: TGTGCCAGTAGTCCGGGGATGGGTCTCGGCTACACCTTC
J: TRBJ1-2
length: 13
D: NA
size: NA
V: TRBV19

CDR3: CASSLNERESDTQYF
DNA: TGCGCCAGCAGCTTGAATGAGCGGGAGTCAGATACGCAGTATTTT
J: TRBJ2-3
length: 15
D: TRBD2
size: once
V: TRBV5-1

CDR3: CASSEQDEQYF
DNA: TGTGCCAGCAGCGAACAGGACGAGCAGTACTTC
J: TRBJ2-7
length: 11
D: NA
size: few
V: TRBV5-4

CDR3: CASSLGGGANEQFF
DNA: TGTGCCAGCAGCTTAGGCGGGGGGGCGAATGAGCAGTTCTTC
J: TRBJ2-1
length: 14
D: TRBD2
size: NA
V: TRBV7-2

CDR3: CASTSRTENNSPLHF
DNA: TGTGCCAGCACCTCCAGGACAGAGAATAATTCACCCCTCCACTTT
J: TRBJ1-6
length: 15
D: NA
size: NA
V: TRBV28

CDR3: CASSLGLVQGAQETQYF
DNA: TGTGCCAGCAGTTTAGGCCTTGTTCAGGGGGCCCAAGAGACCCAGTACTTC
J: TRBJ2-5
length: 17
D: TRBD1
size: NA
V: TRBV28

CDR3: CASSQDSGVQPQHF
DNA: TGCGCCAGCAGCCAAGATTCGGGGGTTCAGCCCCAGCATTTT
J: TRBJ1-5
length: 14
D: NA
size: NA
V: TRBV4-3

CDR3: CASSFGQLNTEAFF
DNA: TGTGCCAGCAGCTTTGGGCAGTTGAACACTGAAGCTTTCTTT
J: TRBJ1-1
length: 14
D: NA
size: NA
V: TRBV7-3

CDR3: CASSLYRGGRNSPLHF
DNA: TGTGCCAGCAGCTTATACCGAGGAGGGAGGAATTCACCCCTCCACTTT
J: TRBJ1-6
length: 16
D: NA
size: NA
V: TRBV7-2

CDR3: CASRESPRGTEAFF
DNA: TGTGCCAGCAGGGAGTCTCCCAGGGGGACTGAAGCTTTCTTT
J: TRBJ1-1
length: 14
D: TRBD1
size: NA
V: TRBV2

CDR3: CASSSALRDSYTF
DNA: TGTGCCAGCAGTTCTGCGCTGAGAGATAGCTACACCTTC
J: TRBJ1-2
length: 13
D: NA
size: NA
V: TRBV28

CDR3: CASSQESSAPGETQYF
DNA: TGCGCCAGCAGCCAAGAATCTAGCGCCCCCGGAGAGACCCAGTACTTC
J: TRBJ2-5
length: 16
D: NA
size: NA
V: TRBV4-3

CDR3: CASSQAVLNTGELFF
DNA: TGCGCCAGCAGCCAAGCCGTCCTAAACACCGGGGAGCTGTTTTTT
J: TRBJ2-2
length: 15
D: NA
size: NA
V: TRBV4-1